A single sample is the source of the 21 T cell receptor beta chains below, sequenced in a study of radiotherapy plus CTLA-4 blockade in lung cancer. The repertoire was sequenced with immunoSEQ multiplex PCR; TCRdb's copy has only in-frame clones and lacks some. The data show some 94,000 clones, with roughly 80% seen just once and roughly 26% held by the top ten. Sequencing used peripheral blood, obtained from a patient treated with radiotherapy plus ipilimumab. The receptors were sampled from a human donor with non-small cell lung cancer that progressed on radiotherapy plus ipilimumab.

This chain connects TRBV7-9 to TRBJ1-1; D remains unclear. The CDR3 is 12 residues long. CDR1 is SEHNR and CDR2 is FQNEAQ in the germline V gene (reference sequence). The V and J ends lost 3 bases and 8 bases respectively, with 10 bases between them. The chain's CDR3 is CASSFAFGEAFF. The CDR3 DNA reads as TGTGCCAGCAGCTTTGCTTTCGGAGAAGCTTTCTTT.

The CDR3 loop reads CASSFFPGAVSSYEQYV. DNA for the CDR3: TGTGCCAGCAGCTTCTTTCCAGGGGCAGTTAGCTCCTACGAGCAGTACGTC. This chain joins TRBV7-8 and TRBJ2-7, with a tentative D call TRBD1 (6 bases). V was cut by 3 bases and J by 0 bases, with 18 bases left in between. CDR3 length equals 17 residues. The germline V gene encodes CDR1 SGHVS and CDR2 FQNEAQ.

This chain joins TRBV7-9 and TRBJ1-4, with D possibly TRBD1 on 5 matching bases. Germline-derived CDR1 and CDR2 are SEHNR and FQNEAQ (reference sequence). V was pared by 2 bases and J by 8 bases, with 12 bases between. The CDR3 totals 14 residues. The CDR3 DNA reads TGTGCCAGCAGCTTAAAGAGGGGACGGGAAAAACTGTTTTTT. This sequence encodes CASSLKRGREKLFF.

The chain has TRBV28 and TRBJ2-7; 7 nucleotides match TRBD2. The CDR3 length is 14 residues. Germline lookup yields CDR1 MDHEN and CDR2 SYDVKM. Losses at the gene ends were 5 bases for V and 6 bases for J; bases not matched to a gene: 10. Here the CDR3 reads CASSLSGNTIEQYV. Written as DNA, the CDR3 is TGTGCCAGCAGTCTCAGCGGGAACACGATCGAGCAGTACGTC.

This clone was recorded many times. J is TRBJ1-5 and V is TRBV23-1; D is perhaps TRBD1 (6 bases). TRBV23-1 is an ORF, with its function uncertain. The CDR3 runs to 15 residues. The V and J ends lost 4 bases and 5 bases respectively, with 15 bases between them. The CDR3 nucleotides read TGCGCCAGCAGTCTCGGAGGGAGGGGGGATCAGCCCCAGCATTTT. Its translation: CASSLGGRGDQPQHF.

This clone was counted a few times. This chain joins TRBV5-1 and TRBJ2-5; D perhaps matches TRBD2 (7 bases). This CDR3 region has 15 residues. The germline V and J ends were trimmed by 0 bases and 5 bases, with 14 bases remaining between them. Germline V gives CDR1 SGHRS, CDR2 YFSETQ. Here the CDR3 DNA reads TGCGCCAGCAGCTTGGCGGGGGGCGAAGGTGAGACCCAGTACTTC. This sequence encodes CASSLAGGEGETQYF.

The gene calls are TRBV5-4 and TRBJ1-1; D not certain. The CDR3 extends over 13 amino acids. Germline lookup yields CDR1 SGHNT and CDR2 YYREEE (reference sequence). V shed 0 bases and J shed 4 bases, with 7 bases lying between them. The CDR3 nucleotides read TGTGCCAGCAGCTTGGAGTACAGCACTGAAGCTTTCTTT. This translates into CASSLEYSTEAFF.

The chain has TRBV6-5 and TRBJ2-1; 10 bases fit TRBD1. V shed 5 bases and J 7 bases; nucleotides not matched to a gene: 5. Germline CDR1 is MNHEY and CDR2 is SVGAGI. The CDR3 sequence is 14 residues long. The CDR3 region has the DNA TGTGCCAGCAGTGACAGGGGGCGACGGAATGAGCAGTTCTTC. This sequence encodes CASSDRGRRNEQFF.

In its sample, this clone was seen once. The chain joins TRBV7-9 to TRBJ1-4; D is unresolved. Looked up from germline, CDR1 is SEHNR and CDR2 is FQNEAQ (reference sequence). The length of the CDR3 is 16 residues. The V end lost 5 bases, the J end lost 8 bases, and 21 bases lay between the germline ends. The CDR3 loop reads CASSIFVGATGEKLFF. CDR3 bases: TGTGCCAGCAGCATATTCGTCGGAGCGACGGGGGAAAAACTGTTTTTT.

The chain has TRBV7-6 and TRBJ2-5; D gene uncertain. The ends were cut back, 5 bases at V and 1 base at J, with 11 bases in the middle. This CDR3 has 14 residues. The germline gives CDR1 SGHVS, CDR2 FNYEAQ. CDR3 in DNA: TGTGCCAGCAGCGACTGGTCCTCCCAAGAGACCCAGTACTTC. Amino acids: CASSDWSSQETQYF.

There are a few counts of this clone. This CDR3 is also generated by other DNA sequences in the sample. DNA of the CDR3: TGTGCCAGCAGCGTAGGGGCTAGCGGATCGAATGAGCAGTTCTTC. Its protein is CASSVGASGSNEQFF. V is TRBV9 and J is TRBJ2-1; 7 nucleotides agree with TRBD2. The germline V gene encodes CDR1 SGDLS and CDR2 YYNGEE. This CDR3 spans 15 amino acids. The trim removed 0 bases at V and 7 bases at J, leaving 7 bases unmatched.

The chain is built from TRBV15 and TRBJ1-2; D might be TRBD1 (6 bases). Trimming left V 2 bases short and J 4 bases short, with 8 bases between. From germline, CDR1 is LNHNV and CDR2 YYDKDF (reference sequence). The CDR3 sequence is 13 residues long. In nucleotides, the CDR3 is TGTGCCACCAGCAGACAGGGGTTCTATGGCTACACCTTC. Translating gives CATSRQGFYGYTF.

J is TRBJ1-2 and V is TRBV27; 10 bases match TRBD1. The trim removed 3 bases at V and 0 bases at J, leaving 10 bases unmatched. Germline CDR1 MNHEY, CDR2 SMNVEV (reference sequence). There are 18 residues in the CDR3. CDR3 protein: CASSFARDRGLANYGYTF. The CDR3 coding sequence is TGTGCCAGCAGTTTCGCCCGGGACAGGGGATTAGCTAACTATGGCTACACCTTC.

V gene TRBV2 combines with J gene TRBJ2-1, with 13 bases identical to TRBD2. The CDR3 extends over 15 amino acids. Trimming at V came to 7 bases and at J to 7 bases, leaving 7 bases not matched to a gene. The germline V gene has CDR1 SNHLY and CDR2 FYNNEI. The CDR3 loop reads CASTKLAGGPNEQFF. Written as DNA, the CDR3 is TGTGCCAGCACCAAACTAGCGGGAGGGCCGAATGAGCAGTTCTTC.

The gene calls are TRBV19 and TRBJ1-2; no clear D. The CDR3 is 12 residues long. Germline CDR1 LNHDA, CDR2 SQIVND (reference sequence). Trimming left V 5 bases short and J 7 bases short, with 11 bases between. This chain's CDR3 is CASSGAWGGYTF. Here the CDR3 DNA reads TGTGCCAGTAGTGGTGCTTGGGGTGGCTACACCTTC.

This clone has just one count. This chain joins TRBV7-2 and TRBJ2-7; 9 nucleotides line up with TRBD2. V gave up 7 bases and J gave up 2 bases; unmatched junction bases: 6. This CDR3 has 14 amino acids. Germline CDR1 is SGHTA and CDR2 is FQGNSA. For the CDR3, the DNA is TGTGCCAGCACCCCGACTAGCGGAACCTACGAGCAGTACTTC. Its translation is CASTPTSGTYEQYF.

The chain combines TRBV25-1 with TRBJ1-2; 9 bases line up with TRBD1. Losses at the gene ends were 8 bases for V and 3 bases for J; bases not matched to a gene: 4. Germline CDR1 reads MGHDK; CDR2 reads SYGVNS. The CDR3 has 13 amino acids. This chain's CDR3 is CASGRTGDYGYTF. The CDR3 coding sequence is TGTGCCAGCGGACGGACAGGGGACTATGGCTACACCTTC.

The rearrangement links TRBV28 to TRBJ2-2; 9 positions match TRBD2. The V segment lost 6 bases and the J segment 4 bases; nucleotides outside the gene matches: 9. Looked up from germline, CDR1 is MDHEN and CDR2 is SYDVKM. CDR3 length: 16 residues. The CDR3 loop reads CASRTSSGAFTGELFF. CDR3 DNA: TGTGCCAGCAGAACCTCTAGCGGGGCCTTCACCGGGGAGCTGTTTTTT.

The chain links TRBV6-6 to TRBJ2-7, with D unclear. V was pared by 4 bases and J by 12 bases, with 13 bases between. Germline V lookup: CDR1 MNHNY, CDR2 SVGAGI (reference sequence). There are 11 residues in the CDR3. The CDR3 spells CASSSGPRWYF. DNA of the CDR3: TGTGCCAGCAGTTCCGGGCCTCGGTGGTACTTC.

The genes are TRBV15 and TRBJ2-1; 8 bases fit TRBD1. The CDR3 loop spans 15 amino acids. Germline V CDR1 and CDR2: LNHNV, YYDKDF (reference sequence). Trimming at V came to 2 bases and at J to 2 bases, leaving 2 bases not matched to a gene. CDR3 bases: TGTGCCACCAGCAGACCGGGACAGGCCTACAATGAGCAGTTCTTC. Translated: CATSRPGQAYNEQFF.

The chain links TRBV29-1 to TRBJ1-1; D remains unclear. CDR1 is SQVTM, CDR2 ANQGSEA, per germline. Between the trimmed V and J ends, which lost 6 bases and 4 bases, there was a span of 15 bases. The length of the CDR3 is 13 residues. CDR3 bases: TGCAGCGTCGCCTTCATTACAGCCACTGAAGCTTTCTTT. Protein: CSVAFITATEAFF. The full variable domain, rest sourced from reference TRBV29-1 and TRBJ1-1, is SAVISQKPSRDICQRGTSLTIQCQVDSQVTMMFWYRQQPGQSLTLIATANQGSEATYESGFVIDKFPISRPNLTFSTLTVSNMSPEDSSIYLCSVAFITATEAFFGQGTRLTVV.